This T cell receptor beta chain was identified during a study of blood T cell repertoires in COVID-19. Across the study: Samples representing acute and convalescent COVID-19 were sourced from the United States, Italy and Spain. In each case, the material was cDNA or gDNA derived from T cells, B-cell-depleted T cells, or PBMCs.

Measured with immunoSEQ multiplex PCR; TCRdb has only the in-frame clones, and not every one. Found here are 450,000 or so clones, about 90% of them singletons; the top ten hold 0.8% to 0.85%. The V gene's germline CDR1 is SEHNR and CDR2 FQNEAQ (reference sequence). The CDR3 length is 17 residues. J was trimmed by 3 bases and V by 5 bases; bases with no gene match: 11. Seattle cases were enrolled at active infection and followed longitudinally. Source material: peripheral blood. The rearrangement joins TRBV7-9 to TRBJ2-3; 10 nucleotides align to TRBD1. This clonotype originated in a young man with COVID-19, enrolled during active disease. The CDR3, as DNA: TGTGCCAGCAGCCTCCGGGGAGACAGGGGGCTGACAGATACGCAGTATTTT. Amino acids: CASSLRGDRGLTDTQYF.